Listed below are T cell receptor beta chains from one sample, sequenced in a study of control samples from healthy donors and cancer patients. Repertoires were generated with immunoSEQ multiplex PCR, while TCRdb's copy carries only in-frame clones and drops some. Of roughly 47,000 clones in the sample, more than 70% are singletons; the top ten hold roughly 10%. Sequencing input: PBMCs. Receptor source: a woman aged 55 to 70 with lung cancer. The CDR3 runs from the conserved cysteine through the conserved F or W. Each record gives: J gene, D gene, clone size, V gene, CDR3 DNA, CDR3 protein. A D gene is named only where the DNA matches it firmly. Expanded clones get a size class; other rows say once, few or many, or leave the size out.

TRBJ1-5	TRBD1	-	TRBV5-4	TGTGCCAGCAGTCGACAGGGGGTTAGCAATCAGCCCCAGCATTTT	CASSRQGVSNQPQHF
TRBJ1-5	-	-	TRBV5-6	TGTGCCAGCAGCCGTAGGTGGGGGCGGGATCAGCCCCAGCATTTT	CASSRRWGRDQPQHF
TRBJ1-1	TRBD1	-	TRBV9	TGTGCCAGCAACAACAGGGGGAACACTGAAGCTTTCTTT	CASNNRGNTEAFF
TRBJ2-7	TRBD1	-	TRBV7-7	TGTGCCAGCAGCTCTGGACAGGGGGGTTCCTACGAGCAGTACTTC	CASSSGQGGSYEQYF
TRBJ1-6	-	-	TRBV10-1	TGCGCCAGCAGTGAGTTGCGGAATTCACCCCTCCACTTT	CASSELRNSPLHF
TRBJ2-1	-	-	TRBV11-3	TGTGCCAGCAGCTCCGGAGGCGCGGGCATTGACAATGAGCAGTTCTTC	CASSSGGAGIDNEQFF
TRBJ2-3	TRBD2	-	TRBV30	TGTGCCTGGCTGGGGGGGGGCACAGATACGCAGTATTTT	CAWLGGGTDTQYF
TRBJ1-1	TRBD1	-	TRBV5-1	TGCGCCAGCAGCCGGACAGGGGGAATGAACACTGAAGCTTTCTTT	CASSRTGGMNTEAFF
TRBJ1-1	-	-	TRBV19	TGTGCCAGTACCTGGGTAGGGGGAGCTTTCTTT	CASTWVGGAFF
TRBJ2-6	TRBD2	few	TRBV2	TGTGCCAGCAGTAAGGTAGCGGGGCGCTCTGGGGCCAACGTCCTGACTTTC	CASSKVAGRSGANVLTF
TRBJ1-4	-	-	TRBV4-3	TGCGCCAGCAGCCAAGAGGAGGGCAGGGGCGAGGAAAAACTGTTTTTT	CASSQEEGRGEEKLFF
TRBJ2-5	-	-	TRBV7-9	TGTGCCAGCAGCTTATTCGGCGGCCCGGAGACCCAGTACTTC	CASSLFGGPETQYF
TRBJ1-2	-	-	TRBV25-1	TGTGCCAGCAGTGAGCGCGGAGTGATTGGCTACACCTTC	CASSERGVIGYTF
TRBJ2-2	-	once	TRBV7-3	TGTGCCAGCAGCTTAGGAGGAGCAGGAGAAACCGGGGAGCTGTTTTTT	CASSLGGAGETGELFF
TRBJ2-3	-	once	TRBV4-2	TGTGCCAGCAGCCAATCGTACGGCACAGATACGCAGTATTTT	CASSQSYGTDTQYF
TRBJ2-5	-	-	TRBV5-4	TGTGCCAGCAGCCTTTCAGGGCAAGAGACCCAGTACTTC	CASSLSGQETQYF
TRBJ2-1	TRBD2	-	TRBV19	TGTGCCAGTAGTATTAGCGGGGAATACAATGAGCAGTTCTTC	CASSISGEYNEQFF
TRBJ2-7	-	few	TRBV19	TGTGCCAGTACCGGCAAACGACAGGCCTACGAGCAGTACTTC	CASTGKRQAYEQYF
TRBJ2-5	-	-	TRBV15	TGTGCCACCAGCTGGCGAGGGGGGATACAAGAGACCCAGTACTTC	CATSWRGGIQETQYF
TRBJ1-2	-	-	TRBV5-5	TGTGCCAGCAGCTTGGCGGGGGAAAACTATGGCTACACCTTC	CASSLAGENYGYTF
TRBJ2-7	-	-	TRBV4-3	TGCGCCAGCAGCCAAGATAGGCAGGTCAACGAGCAGTACTTC	CASSQDRQVNEQYF
TRBJ1-1	TRBD1	-	TRBV29-1	TGCAGCGTACATAACAGGGGTGAGACTGAAGCTTTCTTT	CSVHNRGETEAFF
TRBJ2-5	TRBD2	few	TRBV5-1	TGCGCCAGCAGCTGGACTAGCGGCCAAGAGACCCAGTACTTC	CASSWTSGQETQYF
TRBJ1-2	-	-	TRBV3-1/TRBV3-2	TGTGCCAGCAGCCAAGTAAGTCGCTACACCTTC	CASSQVSRYTF
TRBJ2-7	-	-	TRBV5-1	TGCGCCAGCAGCCTCAGAGGAGGGTCCTACGAGCAGTACTTC	CASSLRGGSYEQYF
TRBJ2-3	-	once	TRBV3-1/TRBV3-2	TGTGCCAGCAGCCCGAGGACTAGCACAGATACGCAGTATTTT	CASSPRTSTDTQYF
TRBJ1-1	TRBD1	-	TRBV28	TGTGCCAGCAGTTACGGACGGGACAGAGTGGCTGAAGCTTTCTTT	CASSYGRDRVAEAFF
TRBJ2-5	-	-	TRBV7-9	TGTGCCAGCAGCTTAGAATCCGGAGAGACCCAGTACTTC	CASSLESGETQYF
TRBJ1-2	TRBD1	-	TRBV6-2/TRBV6-3	TGTGCCAGCAGTCAAACAGGGGTTGGCTATGGCTACACCTTC	CASSQTGVGYGYTF
TRBJ2-7	TRBD1	-	TRBV28	TGTGCCAGCAGTCCGCCGGACAGGGGCGAGCAGTACTTC	CASSPPDRGEQYF
TRBJ2-3	-	-	TRBV7-3	TGTGCCAGCAGCTTAAAGGCCCTGACGGGACGCACAGATACGCAGTATTTT	CASSLKALTGRTDTQYF
TRBJ2-5	-	-	TRBV7-2	TGTGCCAGCAGCTTGGGCCACAGGAGCCGGGAGACCCAGTACTTC	CASSLGHRSRETQYF
TRBJ2-7	-	-	TRBV10-3	TGTGCCATCAGTGAGTCAGGGAGTTACGAGCAGTACTTC	CAISESGSYEQYF
TRBJ2-7	-	-	TRBV12-3/TRBV12-4	TGTGCCAGCAGCTGGGAGGAGGTAGACGAGCAGTACTTC	CASSWEEVDEQYF
TRBJ1-1	-	-	TRBV7-3	TGTGCCAGCAGCTTAATAGGGCAGGAGCGAGCTTTCTTT	CASSLIGQERAFF
TRBJ2-5	-	-	TRBV5-1	TGCGCCAGCAGCTTAACCGGGGACGAGACCCAGTACTTC	CASSLTGDETQYF
TRBJ2-1	TRBD2	-	TRBV4-1	TGCGCCAGCAGCCACGGACTAGCGGGTGACAATGAGCAGTTCTTC	CASSHGLAGDNEQFF
TRBJ2-1	TRBD2	-	TRBV6-5	TGTGCCAGCAGTTCCCCGGGCGGGAGGGCCTCCAATGAGCAGCTCTTC	CASSSPGGRASNEQLF
TRBJ2-7	-	-	TRBV30	TGTGCCTGGAGTGGCGGAGGACCTCTATACGAGCAGTACTTC	CAWSGGGPLYEQYF
TRBJ2-3	-	-	TRBV10-3	TGTGCCACCAGACCCGGGTTATTGACAGATACGCAGTATTTT	CATRPGLLTDTQYF
TRBJ2-7	-	-	TRBV28	TGTGCCAGCAGGCCCCGCCGGGGCAGAAGCTCCTACGAGCAGTACTTC	CASRPRRGRSSYEQYF
TRBJ2-2	TRBD2	-	TRBV6-1	TGTGCCAGCAGTGACCCCCTTTGGACTAGCGGGAGACCGAACACCGGGGAGCTGTTTTTT	CASSDPLWTSGRPNTGELFF
TRBJ2-2	TRBD2	-	TRBV7-9	TGTGCCAGCAGCACACTAGCGGGAGTCGGGGAGCTGTTTTTT	CASSTLAGVGELFF
TRBJ2-7	-	once	TRBV11-2	TGTGCCAGCAGCCTTCGGTTCTCTGTGCCCTACGAGCAGTACTTC	CASSLRFSVPYEQYF
TRBJ1-2	-	-	TRBV19	TGTGCCAGTAATCCTCGTACAGCTTGGGGCTACACCTTC	CASNPRTAWGYTF
TRBJ2-1	TRBD2	once	TRBV6-4	TGTGCCAGCAGTGAATTAGCGGGAGACAATGAGCAGTTCTTC	CASSELAGDNEQFF
TRBJ1-3	-	-	TRBV3-1/TRBV3-2	TGTGCCAGCAGCCAAGATCTTGCACCGACGGGAAACACCATATATTTT	CASSQDLAPTGNTIYF
TRBJ2-1	-	-	TRBV27	TGTGCCAGCAGTCCTCACGGAGGGCTGTCCTACAATGAGCAGTTCTTC	CASSPHGGLSYNEQFF
TRBJ1-1	TRBD1	once	TRBV5-1	TGCGCCAGCAGCGCTTGGGACAGGGGGCCGGAAGCTTTCTTT	CASSAWDRGPEAFF
TRBJ1-2	TRBD1	-	TRBV19	TGTGCCAGTAGTCCAAAAACAGGGGGCAACTATGGCTACACCTTC	CASSPKTGGNYGYTF
TRBJ2-3	-	-	TRBV7-3	TGTGCCAGCAGCCCCGCGCACGTGGGCGGGGAGAACGGAAGGTATTTT	CASSPAHVGGENGRYF
TRBJ2-1	-	-	TRBV4-1	TGCGCCAGCAGCCAAGATCCCGCGTCGATACTCAATGAGCAGTTCTTC	CASSQDPASILNEQFF